The 7 T cell receptor beta chains below come from one sample, sequenced in a study of blood T cell repertoires in COVID-19. Repertoires were generated with immunoSEQ multiplex PCR, while TCRdb's copy carries only in-frame clones and drops some. This table holds roughly 390,000 clones, 85% found once. The specimen was peripheral blood. These receptors were collected from a woman aged 18-29 years with acute or convalescent COVID-19.

The rearrangement links TRBV19 to TRBJ2-5; 7 bases fit TRBD2. With 8 bases clipped from V and 4 bases from J, the junction kept 13 bases outside the gene matches. Germline CDR1 is LNHDA and CDR2 is SQIVND (reference sequence). The CDR3 is 15 amino acids. The CDR3 sequence: CASRPRGKVGETQYF. The DNA for the CDR3 is TGTGCCAGTCGGCCGCGGGGGAAGGTGGGAGAGACCCAGTACTTC.

This clone was seen just once. The chain links TRBV28 to TRBJ2-1; 7 bases line up with TRBD2. J lost 2 bases, V lost 6 bases, and 7 bases had no gene match. From germline, CDR1 is MDHEN and CDR2 SYDVKM. CDR3 length: 15 amino acids. The CDR3 here is CASRFYSGTYNEQFF. The CDR3 nucleotides are TGTGCCAGCAGATTCTACAGCGGGACCTACAATGAGCAGTTCTTC.

The chain employs TRBV5-1 and TRBJ1-1; 8 nucleotides match TRBD1. After removal of 0 bases from V and 0 bases from J, the junction contained 1 base not matched to a gene. This CDR3 region has 15 residues. Germline values: CDR1 SGHRS, CDR2 YFSETQ. The CDR3 bases are TGCGCCAGCAGCTTGGCAGGGGGCATGAACACTGAAGCTTTCTTT. It specifies CASSLAGGMNTEAFF.

The gene calls are TRBV27 and TRBJ2-7; 10 bases map to TRBD1. Looked up from germline, CDR1 is MNHEY and CDR2 is SMNVEV (reference sequence). With 3 bases clipped from V and 5 bases from J, the junction kept 7 bases outside the gene matches. The length of the CDR3 is 15 residues. The CDR3: CASSFAQGQGNEQYF. The CDR3 DNA sequence: TGTGCCAGCAGTTTTGCTCAGGGACAGGGGAACGAGCAGTACTTC.

This clone was recorded once. The chain carries TRBV27 and TRBJ2-5; D may be TRBD1 (5 bases). Trimming removed 6 bases at V and 2 bases at J, with 16 bases between. Germline CDR1 is MNHEY and CDR2 is SMNVEV (reference sequence). The CDR3 is 15 residues long. The CDR3 sequence: CASSPIIPGQETQYF. The DNA of the CDR3 is TGTGCCAGCAGCCCTATAATCCCAGGGCAAGAGACCCAGTACTTC.

This chain links TRBV5-8 with TRBJ2-7, with no clear D. Germline CDR1 reads SGHTS; CDR2 reads YDEGEE. There are 15 residues in the CDR3. Trimming left V 4 bases short and J 0 bases short, with 14 bases between. This chain's CDR3 is CASSPGQAISYEQYF. CDR3 bases: TGTGCCAGCAGCCCTGGTCAGGCTATCTCCTACGAGCAGTACTTC. The whole variable domain, remainder taken from reference TRBV5-8 and TRBJ2-7, is EAGVTQSPTHLIKTRGQQATLRCSPISGHTSVYWYQQALGLGLQFLLWYDEGEERNRGNFPPRFSGRQFPNYSSELNVNALELEDSALYLCASSPGQAISYEQYFGPGTRLTVT.

This CDR3 is CASSDDRNTEAFF. The CDR3 DNA reads as TGCGCCAGCAGTGATGACAGGAACACTGAAGCTTTCTTT. This chain connects TRBV10-1 to TRBJ1-1, with a tentative D call TRBD1 (5 bases). Germline CDR1 WNHNN, CDR2 SYGVQD (reference sequence). The CDR3 contains 13 residues. Trimming pared 3 bases from V and 1 base from J, leaving 6 bases between.